This T cell receptor beta chain was identified during a study of T-cell memory formation after mild COVID-19. Study summary: Each donor largely had its own TCR clusters.

With regard to this clonotype: What it binds is not known.

TCRalpha and TCRbeta libraries used 5'RACE with constant-segment primers and UMIs. TCRdb re-analysed the 5' RACE reads in MiXCR, keeping a single row per CDR3 protein. The data show 550,000 to 600,000 distinct CDR3 sequences, around 16% seen once. V gave up 0 bases and J gave up 3 bases, with 13 bases separating them. The CDR3 runs to 15 residues. From germline, CDR1 is SGHRS and CDR2 YFSETQ. General study results and limits: The study found contracting CD4+ clones mainly in CM and EM and contracting CD8+ clones in EMRA.

The sequence was obtained from an adult woman who had mild COVID-19 (a few samples of this study predate the infection). Cell type and time point are not known. Sequenced input: PBMCs or a T cell subset sorted from them (not recorded which). V and J are TRBV5-1 and TRBJ2-7; tentative D call: TRBD2 (5 bases). The CDR3 here is CASSLEAERNYEQYF. The CDR3, as DNA: TGCGCCAGCAGCTTGGAGGCAGAGCGGAACTACGAGCAGTACTTC.